The 21 T cell receptor beta chains presented below share a single source sample, sequenced in a study of blood T cell repertoires in COVID-19. Method: immunoSEQ multiplex PCR; TCRdb's copy keeps in-frame clones and lacks some. The sample lists 130,000 or so clones; about four fifths were seen once. The material sequenced was peripheral blood. Source of these receptors: a man between 60 and 70 years old with acute or convalescent COVID-19.

The chain combines TRBV5-1 with TRBJ1-4; TRBD1 is a possible D gene (5 bases). The V gene's germline CDR1 is SGHRS and CDR2 YFSETQ. This CDR3 has 13 residues. With 4 bases removed from V and 10 bases from J, the gap between germline ends came to 14 bases. CDR3 DNA sequence: TGCGCCAGCAGCCCGGATGGGACTGGAAAACTGTTTTTT. Residues: CASSPDGTGKLFF. Based on the CDR3 plus reference TRBV5-1 and TRBJ1-4, the full variable domain is KAGVTQTPRYLIKTRGQQVTLSCSPISGHRSVSWYQQTPGQGLQFLFEYFSETQRNKGNFPGRFSGRQFSNSRSEMNVSTLELGDSALYLCASSPDGTGKLFFGSGTQLSVL.

The chain carries TRBV19 and TRBJ1-1; TRBD1 matches 7 bases. Losses at the gene ends were 8 bases for V and 3 bases for J; bases not matched to a gene: 9. There are 14 residues in the CDR3. Germline V CDR1 and CDR2: LNHDA, SQIVND (reference sequence). This CDR3 is CASRRRGQDTEAFF. The CDR3 DNA follows: TGTGCCAGTCGGAGGAGGGGGCAGGACACTGAAGCTTTCTTT.

This sequence joins TRBV5-4 and TRBJ2-3, with a tentative D call TRBD1 (6 bases). Trimming shortened V by 0 bases and J by 2 bases, and 13 bases separated the two germline ends. This CDR3 has 16 residues. CDR1 is SGHNT, CDR2 YYREEE, per germline (reference sequence). The CDR3: CASSLVSGANTDTQYF. CDR3 in DNA: TGTGCCAGCAGCTTGGTTTCAGGGGCGAACACAGATACGCAGTATTTT. The variable domain in full, completed from reference TRBV5-4 and TRBJ2-3, reads ETGVTQSPTHLIKTRGQQVTLRCSSQSGHNTVSWYQQALGQGPQFIFQYYREEENGRGNFPPRFSGLQFPNYSSELNVNALELDDSALYLCASSLVSGANTDTQYFGPGTRLTVL.

This clone was counted a single time. Different DNA sequences within this sample yield the same CDR3. V usage is TRBV11-2 and J usage is TRBJ2-7, with TRBD1 as a possible D gene (5 bases). V was trimmed by 5 bases and J by 4 bases, leaving 9 bases between them. The CDR3 totals 12 residues. Germline CDR1 SGHAT, CDR2 FQNNGV. The DNA for the CDR3 is TGTGCCAGCAGCCCCTCAGGGTACGAGCAGTACTTC. Protein product: CASSPSGYEQYF.

With regard to this clone: One end of the junction is discordant with germline, which a read error may explain. The chain couples TRBV24-1 to TRBJ2-1, with D unresolved. The CDR3 loop spans 13 amino acids. The germline CDR1 and CDR2 sequences are KGHDR and SFDVKD. The CDR3 spells CAASDRSYNEQFF. CDR3 bases: TGTGCCGCCAGTGACCGTTCTTACAATGAGCAGTTCTTC.

The chain recombines TRBV3-1 (or the pseudogene TRBV3-2) with TRBJ1-3, with unresolved D. V lost 4 bases, J lost 0 bases, and 10 bases lay in between. Germline CDR1 reads LGHDT; CDR2 reads YNNKEL (reference sequence). The CDR3 covers 15 residues. The CDR3 DNA reads TGTGCCAGCAGCCGGTGGCAGGACTCTGGAAACACCATATATTTT. As protein: CASSRWQDSGNTIYF.

The rearrangement uses TRBV19 and TRBJ2-1; perhaps TRBD2 as D (6 bases). V lost 6 bases, J lost 10 bases, and 19 bases lay in between. CDR1 and CDR2 (germline): LNHDA, SQIVND (reference sequence). CDR3 length: 14 amino acids. CDR3 sequence: CASSGIAARSEQFF. The DNA for the CDR3 is TGTGCCAGTAGCGGAATAGCGGCGCGCAGCGAGCAGTTCTTC.

This clone was counted a single time. The chain has TRBV5-1 and TRBJ2-5, with D possibly matching TRBD2 (6 bases). The CDR3 consists of 13 residues. Germline lookup yields CDR1 SGHRS and CDR2 YFSETQ. The V gene lost 4 bases and the J gene lost 3 bases, with 10 bases spanning the gap. The CDR3 sequence: CASSGDSKETQYF. The CDR3 nucleotides are TGCGCCAGCAGCGGGGACTCAAAAGAGACCCAGTACTTC.

This chain connects TRBV27 to TRBJ2-7; 7 bases agree with TRBD1. This CDR3 region has 15 residues. With 3 bases clipped from V and 2 bases from J, the junction kept 7 bases outside the gene matches. Germline CDR1 MNHEY, CDR2 SMNVEV (reference sequence). CDR3: CASSFGTVRPYEQYF. The DNA for the CDR3 is TGTGCCAGCAGTTTCGGGACAGTTCGTCCCTACGAGCAGTACTTC.

This clone was found once. V is TRBV30 and J is TRBJ1-2, with D uncertain. The CDR3 spans 11 residues. Germline CDR1 reads GTSNPN; CDR2 reads SVGIG (reference sequence). Deletions cut 3 bases from V and 4 bases from J, with 6 bases between. The chain's CDR3 is CAWRAGYGYTF. The CDR3 bases are TGTGCCTGGAGGGCAGGCTATGGCTACACCTTC. The full variable domain, rest sourced from reference TRBV30 and TRBJ1-2, is SQTIHQWPATLVQPVGSPLSLECTVEGTSNPNLYWYRQAAGRGLQLLFYSVGIGQISSEVPQNLSASRPQDRQFILSSKKLLLSDSGFYLCAWRAGYGYTFGSGTRLTVV.

J is TRBJ2-5 and V is TRBV2; D call uncertain. This CDR3 spans 13 amino acids. V lost 5 bases and J lost 2, with 9 bases in between. Per the germline V gene, CDR1 is SNHLY and CDR2 is FYNNEI. CDR3 region: CASSQVLQETQYF. CDR3 bases: TGTGCCAGCAGTCAGGTTCTTCAAGAGACCCAGTACTTC.

The CDR3 DNA reads TGTGCCACCAGTGATTATCGGACTCGCCACAATGAGCAGTTCTTC. Amino acids: CATSDYRTRHNEQFF. The chain carries TRBV24-1 and TRBJ2-1, with D perhaps TRBD2 (5 bases). Looked up from germline, CDR1 is KGHDR and CDR2 is SFDVKD. V was pared by 2 bases and J by 5 bases, with 12 bases between. The CDR3 spans 15 residues.

The chain is built from TRBV14 and TRBJ1-5; D unclear. The CDR3 is made up of 12 amino acids. Germline CDR1 reads SGHDN; CDR2 reads FVKESK. Between the trimmed V and J ends, which lost 5 bases and 2 bases, there was a span of 4 bases. The CDR3 protein is CASSWRNQPQHF. The CDR3 DNA sequence: TGTGCCAGCAGCTGGCGCAATCAGCCCCAGCATTTT.

This sequence joins TRBV20-1 and TRBJ2-5; no firm D call. V was shortened by 6 bases and J by 1 base, with 6 bases between the two germline ends. This CDR3 is built from 11 residues. CDR1 is DFQATT and CDR2 is SNEGSKA in the germline V gene (reference sequence). The DNA of the CDR3 is TGCAGTGCCCGGTCCCAAGAGACCCAGTACTTC. It encodes CSARSQETQYF.

V and J are TRBV19 and TRBJ2-1; weak D call: TRBD1 (6 bases). The CDR3 has 17 amino acids. Trimming shortened V by 3 bases and J by 0 bases, and 15 bases separated the two germline ends. Looked up from germline, CDR1 is LNHDA and CDR2 is SQIVND (reference sequence). The CDR3 reads CASSIYGGESSYNEQFF. The CDR3 DNA reads TGTGCCAGTAGTATTTATGGGGGCGAGAGCTCCTACAATGAGCAGTTCTTC.

V gene TRBV4-1 combines with J gene TRBJ2-4; TRBD2 matches at 9 bases. Germline trimming cut 0 bases from V and 3 bases from J; bases unmatched to any gene: 12. Per germline, CDR1 MGHRA and CDR2 YSYEKL. This CDR3 is built from 19 residues. The CDR3 is CASSQDLPYGGRGKNIQYF. In DNA form, the CDR3 reads TGCGCCAGCAGCCAAGATTTACCTTACGGCGGGAGGGGCAAAAACATTCAGTACTTC.

V gene TRBV19 combines with J gene TRBJ2-2; D is possibly TRBD2 (5 bases). Germline loops: CDR1 LNHDA, CDR2 SQIVND (reference sequence). V was cut by 2 bases and J by 3 bases, with 10 bases left in between. The CDR3 is made up of 15 amino acids. The CDR3 sequence: CASSIRGVDTGELFF. CDR3 nucleotides: TGTGCCAGTAGTATACGGGGTGTGGACACCGGGGAGCTGTTTTTT.

The CDR3 nucleotides are TGTGCCAGTAGTACCGGGATGCCTACAGGGAAGAGGGGCTATGGCTACACCTTC. Translation: CASSTGMPTGKRGYGYTF. The chain recombines TRBV19 with TRBJ1-2, with D perhaps matching TRBD1 (6 bases). Germline V gene data show CDR1 as LNHDA and CDR2 as SQIVND (reference sequence). V dropped 4 bases and J dropped 4 bases, with 25 bases sitting between them. This CDR3 has 18 amino acids.

The gene calls are TRBV5-1 and TRBJ1-2, with D perhaps TRBD1 (6 bases). The V and J ends lost 2 bases and 4 bases respectively, with 15 bases between them. Germline V CDR1 and CDR2: SGHRS, YFSETQ. The CDR3 has 15 residues. For the CDR3, the DNA is TGCGCCAGCAGCTTACCCGACAGGAGTGTCTATGGCTACACCTTC. It yields the protein CASSLPDRSVYGYTF.

The chain combines TRBV5-4 with TRBJ1-2; 9 bases are a match to TRBD1. The CDR3 loop spans 15 amino acids. Germline V gene data show CDR1 as SGHNT and CDR2 as YYREEE (reference sequence). Trimming cost V 3 bases and J 4 bases; bases outside gene matches: 7. Here the CDR3 reads CASSWSGQGLYGYTF. The CDR3 DNA reads TGTGCCAGCAGCTGGTCGGGACAGGGCCTCTATGGCTACACCTTC.

This chain joins TRBV5-4 and TRBJ2-1; TRBD1 matches 7 bases. CDR3 length equals 16 residues. Germline CDR1 SGHNT, CDR2 YYREEE (reference sequence). V trimming: 4 bases; J trimming: 0 bases; junction bases outside the gene matches: 7. The CDR3 region is CASSPVGQSSYNEQFF. The CDR3 nucleotides are TGTGCCAGCAGCCCCGTGGGACAGAGCTCCTACAATGAGCAGTTCTTC.